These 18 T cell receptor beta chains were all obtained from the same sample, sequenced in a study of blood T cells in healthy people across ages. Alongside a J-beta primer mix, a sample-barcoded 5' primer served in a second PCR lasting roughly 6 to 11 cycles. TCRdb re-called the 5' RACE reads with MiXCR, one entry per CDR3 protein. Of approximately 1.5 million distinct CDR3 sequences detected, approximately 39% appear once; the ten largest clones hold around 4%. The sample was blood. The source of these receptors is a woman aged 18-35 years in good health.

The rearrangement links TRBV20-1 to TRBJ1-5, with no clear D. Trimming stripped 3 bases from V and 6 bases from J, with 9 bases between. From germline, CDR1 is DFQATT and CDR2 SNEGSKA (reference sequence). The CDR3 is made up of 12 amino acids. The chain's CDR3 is CSARKGVQPQHF. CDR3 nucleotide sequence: TGCAGTGCTAGGAAGGGAGTTCAGCCCCAGCATTTT.

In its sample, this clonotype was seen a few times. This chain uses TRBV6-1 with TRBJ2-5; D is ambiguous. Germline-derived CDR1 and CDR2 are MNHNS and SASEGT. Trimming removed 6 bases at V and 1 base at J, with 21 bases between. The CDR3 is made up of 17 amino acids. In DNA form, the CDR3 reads TGTGCCAGCAGCACCACCCCCTTCAGCCGGGCCCAAGAGACCCAGTACTTC. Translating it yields CASSTTPFSRAQETQYF.

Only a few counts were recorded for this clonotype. The CDR3 is CASSSDAAGAGYTF. The CDR3 region has the DNA TGCGCCAGCAGCTCGGACGCGGCGGGGGCTGGCTACACCTTC. This chain uses TRBV5-1 with TRBJ1-2; D might be TRBD1 (6 bases). CDR3 size: 14 residues. Per germline, CDR1 SGHRS and CDR2 YFSETQ. The V and J ends lost 3 bases and 7 bases respectively, with 16 bases between them.

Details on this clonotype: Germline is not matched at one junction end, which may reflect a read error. CDR3 region: CSVERRDNERFF. CDR3 nucleotide sequence: TGCAGCGTTGAACGGCGGGACAATGAGCGGTTCTTC. The chain is built from TRBV29-1 and TRBJ2-1; D possibly uses TRBD1 or TRBD2 (6 bases each). The CDR3 runs 12 residues. Germline V lookup: CDR1 SQVTM, CDR2 ANQGSEA.

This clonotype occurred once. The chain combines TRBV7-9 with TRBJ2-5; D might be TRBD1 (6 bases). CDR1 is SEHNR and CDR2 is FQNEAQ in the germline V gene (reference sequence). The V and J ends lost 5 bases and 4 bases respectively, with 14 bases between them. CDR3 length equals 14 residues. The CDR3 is CASSQQGMGETQYF. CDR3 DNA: TGTGCCAGCAGCCAACAGGGAATGGGAGAGACCCAGTACTTC.

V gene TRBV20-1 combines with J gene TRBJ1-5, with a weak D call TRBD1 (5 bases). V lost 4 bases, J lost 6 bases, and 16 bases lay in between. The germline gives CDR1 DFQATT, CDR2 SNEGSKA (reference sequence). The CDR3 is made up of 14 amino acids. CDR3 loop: CSAIHTQGGQPQHF. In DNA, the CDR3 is TGCAGTGCTATTCACACCCAGGGAGGTCAGCCCCAGCATTTT.

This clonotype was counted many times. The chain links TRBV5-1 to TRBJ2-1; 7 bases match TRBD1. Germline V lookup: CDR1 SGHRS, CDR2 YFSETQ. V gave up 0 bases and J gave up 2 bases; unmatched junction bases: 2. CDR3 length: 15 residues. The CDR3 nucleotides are TGCGCCAGCAGCTTGGGGACAGGTACCTACAATGAGCAGTTCTTC. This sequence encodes CASSLGTGTYNEQFF.

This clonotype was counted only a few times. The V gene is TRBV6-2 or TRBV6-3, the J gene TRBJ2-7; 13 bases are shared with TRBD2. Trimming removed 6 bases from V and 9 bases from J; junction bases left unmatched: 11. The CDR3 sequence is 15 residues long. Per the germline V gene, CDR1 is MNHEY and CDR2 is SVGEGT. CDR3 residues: CASSRRTSGSWGQYF. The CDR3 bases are TGTGCCAGCAGCCGACGGACTAGCGGGAGTTGGGGGCAGTACTTC.

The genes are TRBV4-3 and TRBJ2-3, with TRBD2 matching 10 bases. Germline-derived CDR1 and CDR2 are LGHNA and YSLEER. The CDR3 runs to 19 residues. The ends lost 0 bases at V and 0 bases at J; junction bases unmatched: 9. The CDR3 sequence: CASSQELASGSFSTDTQYF. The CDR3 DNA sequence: TGCGCCAGCAGCCAAGAGTTGGCTAGCGGGAGCTTCAGCACAGATACGCAGTATTTT.

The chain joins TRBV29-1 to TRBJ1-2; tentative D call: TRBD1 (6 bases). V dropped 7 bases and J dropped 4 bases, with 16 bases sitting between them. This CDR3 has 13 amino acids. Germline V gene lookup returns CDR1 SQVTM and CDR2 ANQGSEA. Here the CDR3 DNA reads TGCAGCGCCCGGGTGGGGGCTTTCTATGGCTACACCTTC. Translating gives CSARVGAFYGYTF.

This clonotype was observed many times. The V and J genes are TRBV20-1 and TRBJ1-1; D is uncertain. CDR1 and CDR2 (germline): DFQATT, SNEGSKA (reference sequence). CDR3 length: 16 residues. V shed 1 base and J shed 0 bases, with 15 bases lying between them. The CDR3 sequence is CSARGPGDKVNTEAFF. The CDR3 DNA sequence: TGCAGTGCTAGAGGTCCGGGAGATAAGGTGAACACTGAAGCTTTCTTT.

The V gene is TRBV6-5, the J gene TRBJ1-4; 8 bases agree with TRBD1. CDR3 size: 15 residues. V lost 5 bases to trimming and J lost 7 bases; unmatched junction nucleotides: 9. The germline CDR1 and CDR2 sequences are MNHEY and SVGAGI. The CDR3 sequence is CASSTGQDRTEKLFF. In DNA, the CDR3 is TGTGCCAGCAGTACGGGACAGGATCGGACTGAAAAACTGTTTTTT.

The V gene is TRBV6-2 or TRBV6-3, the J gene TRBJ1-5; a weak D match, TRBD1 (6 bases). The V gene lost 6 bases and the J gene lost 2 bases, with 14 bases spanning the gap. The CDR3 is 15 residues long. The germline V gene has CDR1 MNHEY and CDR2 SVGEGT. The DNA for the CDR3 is TGTGCCAGCAGACTTACAGGGTTGGGCAATCAGCCCCAGCATTTT. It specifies CASRLTGLGNQPQHF.

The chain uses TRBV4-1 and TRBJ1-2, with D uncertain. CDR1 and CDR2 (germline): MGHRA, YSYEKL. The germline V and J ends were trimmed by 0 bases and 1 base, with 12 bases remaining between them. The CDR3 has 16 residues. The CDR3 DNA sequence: TGCGCCAGCAGCCAAGATACGGTTCCAGTTAACTATGGCTACACCTTC. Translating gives CASSQDTVPVNYGYTF.

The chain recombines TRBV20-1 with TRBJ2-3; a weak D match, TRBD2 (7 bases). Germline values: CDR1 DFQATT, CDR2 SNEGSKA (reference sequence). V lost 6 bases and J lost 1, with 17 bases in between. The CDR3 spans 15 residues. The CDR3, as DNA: TGCAGTGCGGGGGGCGGGGCGGGGGGCACAGATACGCAGTATTTT. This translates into CSAGGGAGGTDTQYF.

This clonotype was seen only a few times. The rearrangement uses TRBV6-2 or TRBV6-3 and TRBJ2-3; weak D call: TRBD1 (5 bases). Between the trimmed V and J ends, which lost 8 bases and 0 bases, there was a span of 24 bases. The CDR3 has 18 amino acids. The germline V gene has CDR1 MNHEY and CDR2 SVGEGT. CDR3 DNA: TGTGCCAGCGCCAAAGACAGAAGCACAGACTCTAGCACAGATACGCAGTATTTT. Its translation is CASAKDRSTDSSTDTQYF.

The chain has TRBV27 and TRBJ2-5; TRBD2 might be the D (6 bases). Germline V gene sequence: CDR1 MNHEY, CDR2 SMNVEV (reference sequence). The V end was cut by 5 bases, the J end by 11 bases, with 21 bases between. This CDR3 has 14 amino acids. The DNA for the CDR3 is TGTGCCAGCAGTCCGACTAGTGGCCGAGATCAGCAGTACTTC. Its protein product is CASSPTSGRDQQYF.

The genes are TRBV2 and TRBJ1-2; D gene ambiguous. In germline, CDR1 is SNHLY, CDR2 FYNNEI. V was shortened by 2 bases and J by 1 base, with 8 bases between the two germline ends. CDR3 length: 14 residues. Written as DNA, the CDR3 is TGTGCCAGCAGTGAATCAAGGAGTAACTATGGCTACACCTTC. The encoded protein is CASSESRSNYGYTF.